A selection of T cell receptor beta chains follows, all from one sample in a study of graft-versus-host responses after intestinal transplantation. Using immunoSEQ multiplex PCR, the repertoire was profiled, and TCRdb retains in-frame clones only, with some absent. The sample contains about 11,000 clones, approximately 33% of which appear only once. This material consisted of alloreactive CD4+ T cells from a mixed lymphocyte reaction culture, taken before transplantation. The receptor source for this set is a human patient who was an organ donor for intestinal transplantation. Each CDR3 is given without its conserved first and last residue. A D gene is named only where the DNA matches it firmly. Clone size, where shown, is once, few, many, or a class for clones that have expanded.

clone_size v_call d_call cdr3_aa
- TRBV6-5 TRBD1 ASREPGTGTYEQY
- TRBV29-1 TRBD2 SGRGDVYNEQF
- TRBV18 TRBD1 ASSPFIGQGYTEAF
- TRBV6-6 - ASSLGGREQY
few TRBV11-2 TRBD2 ASSLKTSGGFPSYNEQF
few TRBV6-1 TRBD1 ASRLTGGYEQY
- TRBV6-4 TRBD2 ASSDLLAGGSSYEQY
- TRBV30 - AWDGRQRSCTEAF
few TRBV6-5 - ASRQQETQY
few TRBV6-5 TRBD1 ASSPGQVIY
few TRBV7-9 - ASSLTLTVSLTYEQY
- TRBV29-1 - SVDSRGANYGYT
- TRBV27 - ASSSPSRGIDSPLH
- TRBV2 - ASSVDSNTGELF
- TRBV30 TRBD1 AWRLDRGTAF
- TRBV7-9 - ASSLRPQEDGYT
medium-sized TRBV7-3 TRBD1 ASREGARSEAF
- TRBV19 - ASNTRVGQPQH
few TRBV5-4 - ASSHARDNQPQH